The clone carrying this T cell receptor beta chain was observed a single time. Antigen specificity is unknown. These data originate in a study of PD-L1 blockade in urothelial cancer. The wider study: Atezolizumab, begun by patients in the mid-2010s, was given at 1,200 mg intravenously every 3 weeks. About 85% of the roughly 30 patients were males with bladder-origin urothelial cancer. Prior chemotherapy in patients spanned 0 to 3 regimens. Study conclusions and caveats: Durable-benefit patients showed greater tumor-associated blood clone expansion at 3 weeks.

Time point meaning: peripheral blood 6 weeks after treatment start. Some clones are missing from TCRdb's copy, which holds only in-frame ones; the method was immunoSEQ multiplex PCR. The sample has about 22,000 clones, approximately 90% seen once; the top ten hold 11%. From germline, CDR1 is MNHEY and CDR2 SMNVEV (reference sequence). The CDR3 sequence is 14 residues long. V was shortened by 2 bases and J by 8 bases, with 12 bases between the two germline ends. This TCR derives from a woman aged 55-70 years with urothelial cancer. J is TRBJ1-4 and V is TRBV27; no clear D gene. This specimen consisted of PBMCs, obtained around atezolizumab (anti-PD-L1) treatment. CDR3 loop: CASSLGGLEEKLFF. DNA for the CDR3: TGTGCCAGCAGTTTAGGCGGGTTGGAGGAAAAACTGTTTTTT.